Sequencing of this T cell receptor beta chain was carried out in a study of cytomegalovirus exposure and HLA in healthy donors. Comment on this clone: The antigen is unknown.

Study-wide findings and caveats: The listing of roughly 160 TCR beta chains classed them as cytomegalovirus-associated. Cytomegalovirus status, reportedly, was diagnosed with high specificity and sensitivity by the classifier.

Here immunoSEQ multiplex PCR was the method, and the copy in TCRdb shows in-frame clones only, minus some. Altogether about 60,000 clones are present, 90% to 97% being singletons, with the ten largest covering about 0.96%. Germline CDR1 and CDR2: MRHNA and SNTAGT. The V and J ends lost 6 bases and 6 bases respectively, with 14 bases between them. This CDR3 has 14 amino acids. The TCR originated in a man between 18 and 29 years old in good health and CMV-seronegative. Sequenced sample: PBMCs. The V and J genes are TRBV6-4 and TRBJ2-2; tentatively, D is TRBD1 (5 bases). CDR3 in DNA: TGTGCCAGCAGCGCCCGTGGGGCCTCCGGGGAGCTGTTTTTT. Translation: CASSARGASGELFF.